This T cell receptor beta chain derives from a study of radiation and T cells in renal cell carcinoma. Study overall: Nephrectomy followed 15 Gy stereotactic body radiation by 4 weeks.

This CDR3 comprises 13 residues. V dropped 3 bases and J dropped 9 bases, with 13 bases sitting between them. Germline CDR1 SGDLS, CDR2 YYNGEE. Sequencing was performed with immunoSEQ multiplex PCR; in TCRdb, only in-frame clones are kept and a portion is missing. The sample has approximately 75,000 clones, roughly 87% seen once; the top ten hold under 6.5%. Described time point: blood 2 weeks post-SBRT. Treatment indicated: 15 Gy SBRT to primary tumor, nephrectomy 4 weeks later. Material: blood, obtained from a patient whose treatment included radiotherapy and nephrectomy. This chain uses TRBV9 with TRBJ2-1; D not resolved. This receptor was obtained from a man aged 60 to 69 with renal cell carcinoma. The chain's CDR3 is CASSASRAREQFF. CDR3 sequence (DNA): TGTGCCAGCAGCGCATCTAGGGCTCGTGAGCAGTTCTTC.